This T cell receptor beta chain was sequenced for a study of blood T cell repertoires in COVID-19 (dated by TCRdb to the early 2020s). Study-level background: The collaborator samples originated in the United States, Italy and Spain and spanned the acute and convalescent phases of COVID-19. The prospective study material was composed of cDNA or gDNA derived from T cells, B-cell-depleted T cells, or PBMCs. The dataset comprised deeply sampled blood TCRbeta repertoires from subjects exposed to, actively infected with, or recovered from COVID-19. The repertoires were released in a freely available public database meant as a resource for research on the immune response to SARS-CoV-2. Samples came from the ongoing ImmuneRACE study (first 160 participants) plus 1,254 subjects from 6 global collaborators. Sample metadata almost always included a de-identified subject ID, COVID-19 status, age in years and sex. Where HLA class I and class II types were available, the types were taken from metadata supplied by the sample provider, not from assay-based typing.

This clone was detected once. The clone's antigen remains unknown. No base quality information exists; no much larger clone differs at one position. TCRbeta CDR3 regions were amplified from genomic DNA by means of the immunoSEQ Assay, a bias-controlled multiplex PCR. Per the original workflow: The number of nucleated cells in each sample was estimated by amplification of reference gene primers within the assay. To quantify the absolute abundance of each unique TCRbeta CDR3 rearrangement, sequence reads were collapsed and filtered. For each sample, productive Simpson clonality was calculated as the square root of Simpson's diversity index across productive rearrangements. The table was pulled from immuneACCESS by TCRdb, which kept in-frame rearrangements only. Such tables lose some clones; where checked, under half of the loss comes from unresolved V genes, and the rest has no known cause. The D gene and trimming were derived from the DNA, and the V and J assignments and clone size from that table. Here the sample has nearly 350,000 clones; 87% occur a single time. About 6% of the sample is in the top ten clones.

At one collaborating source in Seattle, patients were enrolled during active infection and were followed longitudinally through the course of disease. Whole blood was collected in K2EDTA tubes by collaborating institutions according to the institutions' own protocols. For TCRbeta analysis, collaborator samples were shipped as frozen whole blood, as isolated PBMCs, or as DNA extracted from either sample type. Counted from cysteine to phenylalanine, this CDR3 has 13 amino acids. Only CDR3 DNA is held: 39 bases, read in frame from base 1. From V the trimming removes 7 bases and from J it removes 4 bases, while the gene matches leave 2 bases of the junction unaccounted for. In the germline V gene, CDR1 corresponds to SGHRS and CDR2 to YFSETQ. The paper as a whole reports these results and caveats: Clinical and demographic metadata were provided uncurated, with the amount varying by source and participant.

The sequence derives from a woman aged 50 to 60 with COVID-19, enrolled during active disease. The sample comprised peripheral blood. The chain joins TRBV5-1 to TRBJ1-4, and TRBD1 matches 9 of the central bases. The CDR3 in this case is CASGTGNNEKLFF. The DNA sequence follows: TGCGCCAGCGGGACAGGGAATAATGAAAAACTGTTTTTT. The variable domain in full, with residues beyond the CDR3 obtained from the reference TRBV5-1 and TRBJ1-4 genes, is KAGVTQTPRYLIKTRGQQVTLSCSPISGHRSVSWYQQTPGQGLQFLFEYFSETQRNKGNFPGRFSGRQFSNSRSEMNVSTLELGDSALYLCASGTGNNEKLFFGSGTQLSVL.